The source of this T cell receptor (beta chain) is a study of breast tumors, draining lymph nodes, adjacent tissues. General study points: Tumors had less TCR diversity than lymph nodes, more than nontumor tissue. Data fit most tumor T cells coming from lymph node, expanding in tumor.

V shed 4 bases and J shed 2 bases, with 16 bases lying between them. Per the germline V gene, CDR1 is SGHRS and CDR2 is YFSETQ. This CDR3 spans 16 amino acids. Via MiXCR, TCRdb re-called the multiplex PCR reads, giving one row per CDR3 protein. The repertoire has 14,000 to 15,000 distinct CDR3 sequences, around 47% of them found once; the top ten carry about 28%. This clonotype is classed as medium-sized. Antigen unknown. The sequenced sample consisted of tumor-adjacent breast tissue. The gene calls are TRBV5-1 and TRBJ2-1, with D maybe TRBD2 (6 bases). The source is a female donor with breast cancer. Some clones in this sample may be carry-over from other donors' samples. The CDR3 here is CASSQESSAAYNEQFF. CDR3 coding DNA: TGCGCCAGCAGCCAAGAATCTAGCGCAGCCTACAATGAGCAGTTCTTC.